This entry lists 7 T cell receptor beta chains sequenced from one sample in a study of siplizumab effects on memory and regulatory T cells. The method was immunoSEQ multiplex PCR; TCRdb's version includes in-frame clones alone and lacks a portion of them. The sample holds tens of thousands of clones, roughly 96% seen once. The sample was naive CD4+ T cells sorted from blood. These receptors were taken from a human donor in good health.

The chain has TRBV5-1 and TRBJ2-7; D is perhaps TRBD2 (6 bases). Trimming pared 4 bases from V and 9 bases from J, leaving 17 bases between. CDR1 is SGHRS and CDR2 is YFSETQ in the germline V gene. CDR3 length: 13 amino acids. The CDR3 protein is CASSPSSGVGQYF. The CDR3 region has the DNA TGCGCCAGCAGCCCCAGTTCGGGGGTAGGGCAGTACTTC.

This clone was counted a single time. V gene TRBV7-9 combines with J gene TRBJ1-4; D is ambiguous. The CDR3 extends over 15 amino acids. Germline V CDR1 and CDR2: SEHNR, FQNEAQ (reference sequence). V was clipped by 5 bases and J by 0 bases, with 10 bases between them. CDR3 DNA: TGTGCCAGCAGCGGAAGTGCTGCAACTAATGAAAAACTGTTTTTT. Translating it yields CASSGSAATNEKLFF.

The rearrangement links TRBV5-6 to TRBJ2-5; D uncertain. Germline V gene lookup returns CDR1 SGHDT and CDR2 YYEEEE. Between the trimmed V and J ends, which lost 0 bases and 5 bases, there was a span of 8 bases. The CDR3 extends over 13 amino acids. The CDR3: CASSLGPAETQYF. The DNA for the CDR3 is TGTGCCAGCAGCTTGGGCCCGGCGGAGACCCAGTACTTC.

This clone was seen only a few times. The chain links TRBV27 to TRBJ1-1; TRBD1 matches 8 bases. The CDR3 sequence is 15 residues long. Germline loops: CDR1 MNHEY, CDR2 SMNVEV (reference sequence). After removal of 5 bases from V and 4 bases from J, the junction contained 9 bases not matched to a gene. CDR3 in DNA: TGTGCCAGCAGTACACTCCCAGGGGGCGGCACTGAAGCTTTCTTT. This gives the protein CASSTLPGGGTEAFF.

The chain employs TRBV7-3 and TRBJ2-1; no firm D call. V lost 2 bases, J lost 8 bases, and 7 bases lay in between. Germline V gene lookup returns CDR1 SGHTA and CDR2 FQGTGA. The CDR3 is 12 amino acids. CDR3 sequence: CASSLSGYEQFF. In nucleotides, the CDR3 is TGTGCCAGCAGCTTATCTGGGTATGAGCAGTTCTTC.

V gene TRBV10-3 combines with J gene TRBJ1-1; tentatively, D is TRBD1 (5 bases). The V and J ends lost 0 bases and 6 bases respectively, with 8 bases between them. Germline-derived CDR1 and CDR2 are ENHRY and SYGVKD. This CDR3 is 13 amino acids long. The CDR3 here is CAISESGTAEAFF. CDR3 bases: TGTGCCATCAGTGAGTCTGGGACTGCTGAAGCTTTCTTT.

This clone was observed a single time. The V and J genes are TRBV2 and TRBJ2-4, with D tentatively TRBD2 (6 bases). Trimming removed 6 bases at V and 1 base at J, with 10 bases between. Germline CDR1 reads SNHLY; CDR2 reads FYNNEI. The CDR3 totals 14 residues. Here the CDR3 reads CASSGGRAKNIQYF. In DNA form, the CDR3 reads TGTGCCAGCAGCGGGGGTCGGGCCAAAAACATTCAGTACTTC.